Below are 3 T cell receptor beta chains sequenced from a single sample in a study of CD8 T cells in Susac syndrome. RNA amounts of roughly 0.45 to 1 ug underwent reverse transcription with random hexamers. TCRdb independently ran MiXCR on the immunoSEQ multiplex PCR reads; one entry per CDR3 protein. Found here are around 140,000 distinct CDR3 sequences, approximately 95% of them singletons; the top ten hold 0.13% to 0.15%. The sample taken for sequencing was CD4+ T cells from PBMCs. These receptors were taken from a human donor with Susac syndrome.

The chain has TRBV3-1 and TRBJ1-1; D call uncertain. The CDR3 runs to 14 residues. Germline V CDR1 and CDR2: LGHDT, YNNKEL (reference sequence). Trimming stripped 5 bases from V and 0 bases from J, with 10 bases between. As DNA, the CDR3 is TGTGCCAGCAGCAAAGGTTGGATGAACACTGAAGCTTTCTTT. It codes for CASSKGWMNTEAFF.

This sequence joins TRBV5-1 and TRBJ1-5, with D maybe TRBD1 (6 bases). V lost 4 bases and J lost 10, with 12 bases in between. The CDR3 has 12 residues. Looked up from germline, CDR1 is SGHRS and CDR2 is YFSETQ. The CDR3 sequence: CASSDTGQPQHF. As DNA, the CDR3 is TGCGCCAGCAGCGATACAGGGCAACCCCAGCATTTT.

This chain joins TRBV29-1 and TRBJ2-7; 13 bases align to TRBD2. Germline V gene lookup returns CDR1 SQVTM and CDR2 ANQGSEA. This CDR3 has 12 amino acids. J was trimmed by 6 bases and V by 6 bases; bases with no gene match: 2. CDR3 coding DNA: TGCAGCGTGACTAGCGGGGGGTTCGAGCAGTACTTC. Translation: CSVTSGGFEQYF.